Described below is a single TCR beta chain sequence and its context. The sample comes from a study of T cell responses to AZD1222 COVID-19 vaccine. Assay used: immunoSEQ multiplex PCR; TCRdb lists only in-frame clones, some missing. Among around 110,000 clones, around 88% were seen once, and the ten largest hold about 10%. From germline, CDR1 is SGHNT and CDR2 YYREEE (reference sequence). Trimming took 0 bases from V and 6 from J; bases not matched to a gene: 7. The CDR3 is 16 residues long. This material consisted of peripheral blood, taken on day 0 of AZD1222 vaccination. The chain links TRBV5-4 to TRBJ1-2, with TRBD1 matching 11 bases. This TCR derives from an adult in good health. CDR3 bases: TGTGCCAGCAGCTTGGGGGGGACAGGGGGAGGCAATGGCTACACCTTC. Translated: CASSLGGTGGGNGYTF.